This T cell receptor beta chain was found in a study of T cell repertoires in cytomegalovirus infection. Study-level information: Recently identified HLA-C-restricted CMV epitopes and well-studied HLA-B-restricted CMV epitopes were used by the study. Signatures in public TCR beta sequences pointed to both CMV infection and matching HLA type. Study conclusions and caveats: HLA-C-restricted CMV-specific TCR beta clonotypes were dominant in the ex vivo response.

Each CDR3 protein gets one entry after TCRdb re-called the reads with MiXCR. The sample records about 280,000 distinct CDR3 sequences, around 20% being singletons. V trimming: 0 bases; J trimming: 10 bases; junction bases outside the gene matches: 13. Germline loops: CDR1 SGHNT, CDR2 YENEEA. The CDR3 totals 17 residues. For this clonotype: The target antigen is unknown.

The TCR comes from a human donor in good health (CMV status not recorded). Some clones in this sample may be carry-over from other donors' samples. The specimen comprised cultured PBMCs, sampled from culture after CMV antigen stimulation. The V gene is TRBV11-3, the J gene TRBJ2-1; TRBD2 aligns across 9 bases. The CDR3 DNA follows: TGTGCCAGCAGCTTAGATGGGCGGCTAGCGGGATTTGGCGAGCAGTTCTTC. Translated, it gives CASSLDGRLAGFGEQFF.